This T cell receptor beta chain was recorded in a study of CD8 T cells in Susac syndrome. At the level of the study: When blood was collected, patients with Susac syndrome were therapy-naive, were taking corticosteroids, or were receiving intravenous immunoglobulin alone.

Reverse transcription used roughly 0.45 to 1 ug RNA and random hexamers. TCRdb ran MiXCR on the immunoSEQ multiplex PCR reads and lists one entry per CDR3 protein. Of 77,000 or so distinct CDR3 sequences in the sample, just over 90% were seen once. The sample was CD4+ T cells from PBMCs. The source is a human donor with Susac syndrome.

The CDR3: CSTDRLAGVYEQYF. DNA for the CDR3: TGCAGCACTGACAGACTAGCGGGAGTCTACGAGCAGTACTTC. The gene calls are TRBV29-1 and TRBJ2-7; 12 nucleotides match TRBD2. The length of the CDR3 is 14 residues. V was pared by 8 bases and J by 3 bases, with 8 bases of the junction left unmatched. Germline assignment: CDR1 SQVTM and CDR2 ANQGSEA.